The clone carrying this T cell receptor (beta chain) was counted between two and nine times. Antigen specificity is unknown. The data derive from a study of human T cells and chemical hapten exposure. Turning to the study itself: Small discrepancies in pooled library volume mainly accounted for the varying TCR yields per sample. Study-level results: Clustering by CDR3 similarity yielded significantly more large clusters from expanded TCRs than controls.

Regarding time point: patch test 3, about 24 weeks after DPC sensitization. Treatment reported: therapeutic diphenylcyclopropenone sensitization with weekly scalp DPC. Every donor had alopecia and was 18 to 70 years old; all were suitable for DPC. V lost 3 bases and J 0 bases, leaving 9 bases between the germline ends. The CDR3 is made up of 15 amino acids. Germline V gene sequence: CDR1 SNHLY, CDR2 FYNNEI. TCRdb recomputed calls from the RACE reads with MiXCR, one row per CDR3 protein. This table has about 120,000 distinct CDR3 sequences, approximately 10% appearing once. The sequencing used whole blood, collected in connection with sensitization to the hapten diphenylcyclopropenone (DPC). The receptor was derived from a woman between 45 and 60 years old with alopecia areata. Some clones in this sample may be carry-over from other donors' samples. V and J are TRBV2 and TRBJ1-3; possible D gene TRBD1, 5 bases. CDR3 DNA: TGTGCCAGCAGTGATGGGGACTACTCTGGAAACACCATATATTTT. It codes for CASSDGDYSGNTIYF.